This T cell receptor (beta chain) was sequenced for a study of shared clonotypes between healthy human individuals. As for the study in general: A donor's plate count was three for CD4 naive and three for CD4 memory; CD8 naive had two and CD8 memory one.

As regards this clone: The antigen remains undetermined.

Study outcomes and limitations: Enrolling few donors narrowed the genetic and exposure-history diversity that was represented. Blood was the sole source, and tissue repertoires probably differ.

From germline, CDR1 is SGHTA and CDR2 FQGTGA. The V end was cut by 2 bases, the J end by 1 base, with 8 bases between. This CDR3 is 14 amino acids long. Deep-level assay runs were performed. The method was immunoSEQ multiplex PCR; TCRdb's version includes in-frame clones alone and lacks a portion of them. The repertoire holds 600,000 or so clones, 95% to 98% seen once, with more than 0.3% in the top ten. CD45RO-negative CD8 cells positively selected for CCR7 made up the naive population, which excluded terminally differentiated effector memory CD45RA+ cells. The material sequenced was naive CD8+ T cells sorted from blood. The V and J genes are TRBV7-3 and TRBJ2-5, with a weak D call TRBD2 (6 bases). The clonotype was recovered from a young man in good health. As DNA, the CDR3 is TGTGCCAGCAGCTTAGCGGGATTCCAAGAGACCCAGTACTTC. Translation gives CASSLAGFQETQYF.